These T cell receptor beta chains were read from a single sample in a study of shared clonotypes between healthy human individuals. The assay was immunoSEQ multiplex PCR, and TCRdb's table has in-frame clones only and misses some. The table includes about 490,000 clones, around 79% detected once. The sequencing input was PBMCs. These receptors all stem from a middle-aged woman in good health. Some clones in this sample may be carry-over from other donors' samples. Each CDR3 is given with its conserved first and last residue. D genes are given only for firm matches. Clone size is given for some rows only: seen once, a few or many times, or a class if the clone is expanded.

D gene	J gene	clone size	V gene	CDR3 DNA	CDR3 protein
TRBD2	TRBJ2-7	-	TRBV11-2	TGTGCCAGCGGACTAGCGGGAATCGAGCAGTACTTC	CASGLAGIEQYF
-	TRBJ2-5	few	TRBV5-1	TGCGCCAGCAGCTGGGGACGGGGTGGAGGAGGGGAGACCCAGTACTTC	CASSWGRGGGGETQYF
-	TRBJ1-1	-	TRBV11-2	TGTGCCAGCAGCTTAGACACCCCCCGAGCTTTCTTT	CASSLDTPRAFF
-	TRBJ2-3	-	TRBV27	TGTGCCAGCAGTTTTTGGGGGTTTGGTAGCGGAGCTACCACAGATACGCAGTATTTT	CASSFWGFGSGATTDTQYF
TRBD1	TRBJ1-6	-	TRBV15	TGTGCCACCAGCGCCCCGGGACAGGGGCATTCACCCCTCCACTTT	CATSAPGQGHSPLHF
-	TRBJ2-6	-	TRBV5-4	TGTGCCAGCAGCCCCGACTCTGGGGCCAACGTCCTGACTTTC	CASSPDSGANVLTF
TRBD2	TRBJ2-5	few	TRBV9	TGTGCCAGCAGCGAGGGGACTAGCGGGACTCCCCAGTACTTC	CASSEGTSGTPQYF
-	TRBJ2-7	-	TRBV11-2	TGTGCCAGCAGCCAGGGGACGGGTACCTACGAGCAGTACTTC	CASSQGTGTYEQYF
-	TRBJ2-1	-	TRBV4-1	TGCGCCAGCAGCCAAGTGGGGACGAGTACAAATGAGCAGTTCTTC	CASSQVGTSTNEQFF
-	TRBJ2-5	-	TRBV10-2	TGCGCCAGCAGTCGGACGGAAGAGACCCAGTACTTC	CASSRTEETQYF
TRBD2	TRBJ2-7	-	TRBV27	TGTGCCAGCAGTCCCGGGACTAGCGGGAAGGGCGAGCAGTACTTC	CASSPGTSGKGEQYF
-	TRBJ2-1	-	TRBV25-1	TGTGCCAGCAGTGATACAGGAACATACAATGAGCAGTTCTTC	CASSDTGTYNEQFF
TRBD2	TRBJ2-3	-	TRBV7-2	TGTGCCAGCAGCTTAGCGGGGGGGAGCACAGATACGCAGTATTTT	CASSLAGGSTDTQYF
-	TRBJ1-4	-	TRBV19	TGTGCCAGTAGACTTAAAAGGACGACCGGAGGAGAAAAACTGTTTTTT	CASRLKRTTGGEKLFF
-	TRBJ1-4	-	TRBV11-2	TGTGCCAGCAGACCGCGGGGAGGGAATGAAAAACTGTTTTTT	CASRPRGGNEKLFF
-	TRBJ1-3	-	TRBV9	TGTGCCAGCAGCCCCGGGGGCATCTCTGGAAACACCATATATTTT	CASSPGGISGNTIYF
-	TRBJ2-2	once	TRBV11-3	TGTGCCAGCAGCTTAGGTGGGGGCTGGAGCACCGGGGAGCTGTTTTTT	CASSLGGGWSTGELFF
TRBD2	TRBJ2-3	-	TRBV7-9	TGTGCCAGCAGCTTGGCTAGCGGGGCAGATACGCAGTATTTT	CASSLASGADTQYF
TRBD2	TRBJ2-7	-	TRBV28	TGTGCCAGCGAGACTAGCCCCTCGGCCAACGAGCAGTACTTC	CASETSPSANEQYF
TRBD2	TRBJ2-7	-	TRBV28	TGTGCCAGCAGTCCCCAACTAGCGGGAGTCTACGAGCAGTACTTC	CASSPQLAGVYEQYF
-	TRBJ2-5	-	TRBV30	TGTGCCTGGAGTGTGAGGCCGGGAGCCGGAGAGCAGTACTTC	CAWSVRPGAGEQYF
-	TRBJ2-5	-	TRBV5-5	TGTGCCAGCAGCTCCATAGTACAAGAGACCCAGTACTTC	CASSSIVQETQYF
TRBD2	TRBJ2-2	few	TRBV5-1	TGCGCCAGCAAACCTTTAGCGGGAGATACCGGGGAGCTGTTTTTT	CASKPLAGDTGELFF
-	TRBJ2-1	-	TRBV7-9	TGTGCCAGCAGCACGGACAAGAATGAGCAGTTCTTC	CASSTDKNEQFF
-	TRBJ1-5	-	TRBV6-4	TGTGCCAGCAGTGAAACTAGCAATCAGCCCCAGCATTTT	CASSETSNQPQHF
-	TRBJ2-1	-	TRBV18	TGTGCCAGCTCACCGGTCGGGGGGCCTATAAATGAGCAGTTCTTC	CASSPVGGPINEQFF
-	TRBJ1-4	-	TRBV28	TGTGCCAGCAGTTTAAGAGGTGTGGCAACTAATGAAAAACTGTTTTTT	CASSLRGVATNEKLFF
-	TRBJ2-7	-	TRBV9	TGTGCCAGCAGCGGAGGGGGGGCGCGGAACGAGCAGTACTTC	CASSGGGARNEQYF
-	TRBJ2-7	-	TRBV28	TGTGCCAGCGGATTGACAGGCTACGAGCAGTACTTC	CASGLTGYEQYF
TRBD1	TRBJ1-2	few	TRBV6-1	TGTGCCAGCAGTAAAATACAGGGGGTCGACTATGGCTACACCTTC	CASSKIQGVDYGYTF
TRBD2	TRBJ2-7	-	TRBV29-1	TGCAGCGCCGCCGGGACTAGCGGGAGTCGAACCTACGAGCAGTACTTC	CSAAGTSGSRTYEQYF
TRBD1	TRBJ1-1	once	TRBV28	TGTGCCAGCGGACAGGGGTCGGGTGCTTTCTTT	CASGQGSGAFF
-	TRBJ1-2	-	TRBV7-9	TGTGCCAGCAGCTTGGCCGACAGTTACCACTATGGCTACACCTTC	CASSLADSYHYGYTF
-	TRBJ2-1	once	TRBV27	TGTGCCAGCAGTTTGGCGGGATCGACCTACAAAAGCTCCTACAATGAGCAGTTCTTC	CASSLAGSTYKSSYNEQFF
-	TRBJ2-5	-	TRBV6-5	TGTGCCAGCAGTATTACTAATCAGGGTAGGGAGACCCAGTACTTC	CASSITNQGRETQYF
-	TRBJ1-5	-	TRBV5-4	TGTGCCAGCAGCTTGGACAGGGTAGGCCCCTATAGCAATCAGCCCCAGCATTTT	CASSLDRVGPYSNQPQHF
TRBD1	TRBJ1-5	few	TRBV6-1	TGTGCCAGCAGTGCCCAGACAGGGACTGGACTCAATCAGCCCCAGCATTTT	CASSAQTGTGLNQPQHF
-	TRBJ2-2	-	TRBV5-1	TGCGCCAGCAGCTTGGGGGGCACCGGGGAGCTGTTTTTT	CASSLGGTGELFF
TRBD2	TRBJ2-2	-	TRBV27	TGTGCCAGCGCAGCGGGGGGCGTCGGGACCGGGGAGCTGTTTTTT	CASAAGGVGTGELFF
-	TRBJ2-7	-	TRBV4-2	TGTGCCAGCAGCCAAGATAAGGGGTCCTACGAGCAGTACTTC	CASSQDKGSYEQYF
TRBD2	TRBJ2-2	-	TRBV7-2	TGTGCCAGCAGGGTGACTAGCCCTGACACCGGGGAGCTGTTTTTT	CASRVTSPDTGELFF
TRBD1	TRBJ1-4	-	TRBV5-1	TGCGCCAGCAGCTTTACAGGGGCAGATGAAAAACTGTTTTTT	CASSFTGADEKLFF
TRBD1	TRBJ2-6	-	TRBV5-1	TGCGCCAGCAGCGCGCTCATGACAGGGGTCGGGGCCAACGTCCTGACTTTC	CASSALMTGVGANVLTF
-	TRBJ2-5	-	TRBV28	TGTGCCAGCAGTTTATGGGGCGAGGGAAGTGAGACCCAGTACTTC	CASSLWGEGSETQYF
-	TRBJ2-7	-	TRBV4-1	TGCGCCAGCAGCCCGATTGGCCTAGCTTTGTACTTC	CASSPIGLALYF
-	TRBJ1-4	-	TRBV7-2	TGTGCCAGCAGCCCCCATGTTGGGGCGCGGGGTAATGAAAAACTGTTTTTT	CASSPHVGARGNEKLFF